Shown below are 27 T cell receptor beta chains from a single sample sequenced in a study of T cell responses to AZD1222 COVID-19 vaccine. The repertoire was sequenced with immunoSEQ multiplex PCR; TCRdb's copy has only in-frame clones and lacks some. There are 75,000 to 85,000 clones in the sample; around nine tenths occur only once, and 9.5% to 13% lies in the top ten. This specimen was peripheral blood, taken 28 days after the second AZD1222 dose. These receptors came from an adult who received the AZD1222 COVID-19 vaccine.

On this clone: The DNA is omitted, as the CDR3 cannot be located on it reliably, and the CDR3 follows TCRdb's listing. The J gene is TRBJ2-7, the V gene TRBV12-3 or TRBV12-4; the table's D call of TRBD2 was not tested on the DNA. Inclusive of both ends, the CDR3 amounts to 12 amino acids. CDR3 sequence: CASSSSAYEQYF.

The chain combines TRBV18 with TRBJ1-1; 9 bases line up with TRBD1. With 6 bases clipped from V and 7 bases from J, the junction kept 12 bases outside the gene matches. Per germline, CDR1 KGHSH and CDR2 LQKENI. This CDR3 spans 15 amino acids. CDR3 bases: TGTGCCAGCTCTCCAAGACAGGGGGGAGGTGGTGAAGCTTTCTTT. It translates to CASSPRQGGGGEAFF.

The chain combines TRBV6-2 or TRBV6-3 with TRBJ1-3; no definite D call. CDR3 length equals 15 residues. Germline CDR1 MNHEY, CDR2 SVGEGT. The germline V and J ends were trimmed by 4 bases and 0 bases, with 10 bases remaining between them. The CDR3 here is CASSFGGSSGNTIYF. The CDR3 DNA reads TGTGCCAGCAGTTTCGGTGGGAGCTCTGGAAACACCATATATTTT.

The chain has TRBV18 and TRBJ2-5, with D perhaps TRBD2 (5 bases). V was trimmed by 4 bases and J by 2 bases, leaving 11 bases between them. Germline CDR1 KGHSH, CDR2 LQKENI. CDR3 size: 14 residues. The CDR3 sequence: CASSRGSRQETQYF. The CDR3 nucleotides are TGTGCCAGCTCACGAGGGAGCAGGCAAGAGACCCAGTACTTC.

The chain has TRBV12-3 or TRBV12-4 and TRBJ1-2; 8 nucleotides align to TRBD1. The CDR3 has 13 amino acids. After removal of 10 bases from V and 4 bases from J, the junction contained 8 bases not matched to a gene. CDR3 coding DNA: TGTGCCACCAGGGACAGGTCGGCCTATGGCTACACCTTC. This gives the protein CATRDRSAYGYTF.

The chain links TRBV10-3 to TRBJ1-4; D not resolved. The ends were cut back, 2 bases at V and 8 bases at J, with 6 bases in the middle. The CDR3 extends over 12 amino acids. Germline values: CDR1 ENHRY, CDR2 SYGVKD. The CDR3 reads CAISEMAEKLFF. As DNA, the CDR3 is TGTGCCATCAGTGAGATGGCCGAAAAACTGTTTTTT.

The chain couples TRBV7-8 to TRBJ1-2, with D perhaps matching TRBD1 (5 bases). Per the germline V gene, CDR1 is SGHVS and CDR2 is FQNEAQ. Trimming removed 7 bases from V and 1 base from J, with 19 bases in between. CDR3 length: 16 amino acids. This chain's CDR3 is CASTPWQGTNNYGYTF. DNA for the CDR3: TGTGCCAGCACCCCCTGGCAGGGAACCAATAACTATGGCTACACCTTC.

The rearrangement joins TRBV13 to TRBJ2-1; 9 bases line up with TRBD1. Germline V gives CDR1 PRHDT, CDR2 FYEKMQ (reference sequence). The CDR3 spans 15 residues. Trimming at V came to 6 bases and at J to 9 bases, leaving 12 bases not matched to a gene. The CDR3 sequence is CASRRRDRAEGEQFF. The CDR3, as DNA: TGTGCCAGCAGGAGGAGGGACAGGGCAGAGGGTGAGCAGTTCTTC.

The chain couples TRBV6-5 to TRBJ2-1, with 9 bases aligning to TRBD2. With V trimmed by 3 bases and J by 4 bases, 7 bases remained unmatched. The CDR3 has 16 residues. Per the germline V gene, CDR1 is MNHEY and CDR2 is SVGAGI. CDR3 protein: CASSYGSGGGYNEQFF. The CDR3 DNA reads TGTGCCAGCAGTTATGGTAGCGGGGGTGGATACAATGAGCAGTTCTTC.

This sequence joins TRBV11-1 and TRBJ2-3, with TRBD1 as a possible D gene (5 bases). Trimming took off 0 bases at V and 0 bases at J, with 13 bases between the two ends. In germline, CDR1 is SGHAT, CDR2 FQDESV (reference sequence). This CDR3 has 17 amino acids. CDR3 loop: CASSLARGAASTDTQYF. CDR3 DNA sequence: TGTGCCAGCAGCTTAGCGCGTGGGGCAGCTAGCACAGATACGCAGTATTTT.

The V and J genes are TRBV7-2 and TRBJ2-7; TRBD1 might be the D (6 bases). The V end lost 4 bases, the J end lost 0 bases, and 19 bases lay between the germline ends. Germline V gene data show CDR1 as SGHTA and CDR2 as FQGNSA. This CDR3 region has 17 residues. The CDR3 nucleotides are TGTGCCAGCAGCTCCGTATTACAGGGCCAACCCTCCTACGAGCAGTACTTC. Protein product: CASSSVLQGQPSYEQYF.

This chain links TRBV7-2 with TRBJ2-6; tentative D call: TRBD2 (5 bases). V shed 4 bases and J shed 5 bases, with 12 bases lying between them. The CDR3 covers 15 residues. Germline CDR1 and CDR2: SGHTA and FQGNSA. This CDR3 reads CASSSRTGRANVLTF. The DNA of the CDR3 is TGTGCCAGCAGCTCCCGGACTGGGAGGGCCAACGTCCTGACTTTC.

The genes are TRBV4-1 and TRBJ2-7; a weak D match, TRBD2 (6 bases). Germline CDR1 MGHRA, CDR2 YSYEKL. The CDR3 length is 15 residues. Trimming pared 1 base from V and 2 bases from J, leaving 12 bases between. The CDR3 sequence: CASSQAVGGAYEQYF. DNA for the CDR3: TGCGCCAGCAGCCAAGCGGTAGGAGGGGCCTACGAGCAGTACTTC.

V usage is TRBV9 and J usage is TRBJ2-5; 10 positions agree with TRBD1. The CDR3 sequence is 15 residues long. Unmatched junction bases numbered 8, after V lost 4 bases and J lost 5 bases. Germline CDR1 reads SGDLS; CDR2 reads YYNGEE. CDR3 protein: CASSTGTGVGETQYF. CDR3 DNA sequence: TGTGCCAGCAGCACCGGGACAGGGGTTGGGGAGACCCAGTACTTC.

The V call is TRBV28, the J call TRBJ2-6; D is unresolved. CDR1 is MDHEN, CDR2 SYDVKM, per germline. The V gene lost 6 bases and the J gene lost 1 base, with 16 bases spanning the gap. This CDR3 comprises 17 residues. CDR3 loop: CASSWLARVSGANVLTF. CDR3 nucleotides: TGTGCCAGCAGCTGGTTAGCTAGGGTTTCTGGGGCCAACGTCCTGACTTTC.

This sequence joins TRBV5-8 and TRBJ1-2; D possibly corresponds to TRBD1 (5 bases). The CDR3 is 15 residues long. CDR1 and CDR2 from the germline V gene are SGHTS and YDEGEE. Trimming removed 0 bases at V and 1 base at J, with 10 bases between. CDR3 residues: CASSLDRDHNYGYTF. As DNA, the CDR3 is TGTGCCAGCAGCTTGGACCGGGACCATAACTATGGCTACACCTTC.

This rearrangement joins TRBV6-1 to TRBJ2-2, with TRBD1 matching 7 bases. V was pared by 2 bases and J by 2 bases, with 8 bases of the junction left unmatched. Germline CDR1 MNHNS, CDR2 SASEGT. The CDR3 loop spans 17 amino acids. CDR3 nucleotides: TGTGCCAGCAGTGAACAGGGACAGCAGACCAACACCGGGGAGCTGTTTTTT. It encodes CASSEQGQQTNTGELFF.

The V gene is TRBV6-2 or TRBV6-3, the J gene TRBJ1-6; TRBD1 might be the D (5 bases). Between the trimmed V and J ends, which lost 4 bases and 6 bases, there was a span of 19 bases. CDR3 length equals 17 residues. Per the germline V gene, CDR1 is MNHEY and CDR2 is SVGEGT. The CDR3 spells CASSSPPSGGFNSPLHF. CDR3 DNA: TGTGCCAGCAGTTCCCCACCCTCGGGGGGATTTAATTCACCCCTCCACTTT.

This clone was counted only a few times. The rearrangement links TRBV18 to TRBJ2-7; D is unresolved. The V end was cut by 2 bases, the J end by 3 bases, with 11 bases between. The CDR3 totals 14 residues. Germline V gene lookup returns CDR1 KGHSH and CDR2 LQKENI. The CDR3 loop is CASSPGLDYYEQYF. CDR3 DNA sequence: TGTGCCAGCTCACCAGGGTTGGATTACTACGAGCAGTACTTC.

This clone was recorded once. The chain links TRBV6-2 or TRBV6-3 to TRBJ1-5; D gene uncertain. V gave up 6 bases and J gave up 8 bases, with 11 bases separating them. The CDR3 is 12 amino acids. CDR1 and CDR2 (germline): MNHEY, SVGEGT. The CDR3 bases are TGTGCCAGCAGCCCTCTTAAGGAGCCCCAGCATTTT. Its protein product is CASSPLKEPQHF.

This clone has only a few counts. The chain links TRBV21-1 to TRBJ2-5; TRBD1 was called by the table and not checked on the DNA. TRBV21-1 corresponds to a pseudogene. The CDR3 loop spans 17 amino acids. CDR3 nucleotides: TGTGCCAGCAGCAAGGCCAGGGGGCGCCGTCGGCAAGAGACCCAGTACTTC. Protein sequence: CASSKARGRRRQETQYF.

This clone was observed once. The chain employs TRBV4-1 and TRBJ1-6, with unresolved D. The V and J ends lost 4 bases and 9 bases respectively, with 10 bases between them. CDR3 length: 13 residues. Germline loops: CDR1 MGHRA, CDR2 YSYEKL. The CDR3: CASSPVEVSPLHF. The DNA for the CDR3 is TGCGCCAGCAGCCCGGTGGAGGTTTCACCCCTCCACTTT.

This clone was seen only once. The genes are TRBV6-2 or TRBV6-3 and TRBJ2-2; the match to TRBD2 covers 11 bases. V lost 5 bases to trimming and J lost 4 bases; unmatched junction nucleotides: 6. Germline V gene data show CDR1 as MNHEY and CDR2 as SVGEGT. CDR3 size: 16 residues. CDR3 sequence (DNA): TGTGCCAGCAGTCCCCTAGCGGGGGGCCTCACCGGGGAGCTGTTTTTT. Translating gives CASSPLAGGLTGELFF.

The chain joins TRBV20-1 to TRBJ2-1; D may be TRBD1 (6 bases). Germline lookup yields CDR1 DFQATT and CDR2 SNEGSKA (reference sequence). V lost 3 bases and J lost 6, with 18 bases in between. The CDR3 extends over 15 amino acids. CDR3 amino acids: CSASGRQERGNEQFF. The CDR3 DNA reads TGCAGTGCTAGTGGGAGACAGGAACGGGGCAATGAGCAGTTCTTC.

The V call is TRBV5-1, the J call TRBJ2-1, with 9 bases identical to TRBD1. Looked up from germline, CDR1 is SGHRS and CDR2 is YFSETQ. The V segment lost 5 bases and the J segment 4 bases; nucleotides outside the gene matches: 7. The CDR3 totals 15 residues. CDR3 DNA: TGCGCCAGCAGTAAGAGACAGGGGGGTTACAATGAGCAGTTCTTC. Encoded protein: CASSKRQGGYNEQFF.

The chain employs TRBV3-1 (or the pseudogene TRBV3-2) and TRBJ1-3; D is uncertain. The ends were cut back, 2 bases at V and 4 bases at J, with 3 bases in the middle. This CDR3 has 12 residues. Germline CDR1 is LGHDT and CDR2 is YNNKEL (reference sequence). In DNA form, the CDR3 reads TGTGCCAGCAGCCAATCCGGAAACACCATATATTTT. Its translation is CASSQSGNTIYF.

The chain links TRBV28 to TRBJ1-1, with D possibly being TRBD1 (6 bases). Trimming shortened V by 8 bases and J by 7 bases, and 11 bases separated the two germline ends. Germline V CDR1 and CDR2: MDHEN, SYDVKM. This CDR3 spans 11 amino acids. The CDR3 sequence is CASLRTDEAFF. The CDR3 DNA reads as TGTGCCAGCCTCCGGACAGATGAAGCTTTCTTT.